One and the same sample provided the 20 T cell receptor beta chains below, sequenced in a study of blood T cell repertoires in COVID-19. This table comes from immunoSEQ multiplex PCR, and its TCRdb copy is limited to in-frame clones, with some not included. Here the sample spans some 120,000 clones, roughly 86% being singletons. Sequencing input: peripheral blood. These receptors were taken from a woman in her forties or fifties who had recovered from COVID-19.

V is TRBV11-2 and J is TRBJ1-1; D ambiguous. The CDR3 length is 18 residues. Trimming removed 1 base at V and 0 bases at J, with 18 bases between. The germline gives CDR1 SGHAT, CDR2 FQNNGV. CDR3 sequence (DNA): TGTGCCAGCAGCTTAGTTGAGTGGTGGTACGTATTGAACACTGAAGCTTTCTTT. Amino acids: CASSLVEWWYVLNTEAFF.

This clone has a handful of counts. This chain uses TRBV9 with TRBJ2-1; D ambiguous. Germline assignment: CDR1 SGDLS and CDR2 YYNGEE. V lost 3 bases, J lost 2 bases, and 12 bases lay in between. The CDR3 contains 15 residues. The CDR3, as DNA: TGTGCCAGCAGCGCAGCTAGTCGTCCCTACAATGAGCAGTTCTTC. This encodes CASSAASRPYNEQFF.

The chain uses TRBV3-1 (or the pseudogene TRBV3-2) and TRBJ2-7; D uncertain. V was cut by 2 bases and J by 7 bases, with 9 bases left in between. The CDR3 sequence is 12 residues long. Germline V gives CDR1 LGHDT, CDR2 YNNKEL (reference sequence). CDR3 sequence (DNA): TGTGCCAGCAGCCAACTCATCGGGGAGCAGTACTTC. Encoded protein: CASSQLIGEQYF.

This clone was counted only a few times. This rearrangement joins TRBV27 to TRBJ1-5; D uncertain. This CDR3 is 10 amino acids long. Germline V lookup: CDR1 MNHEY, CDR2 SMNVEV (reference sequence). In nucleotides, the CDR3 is TGTTATGGAGGGTATCAGCCCCAGCATTTT. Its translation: CYGGYQPQHF.

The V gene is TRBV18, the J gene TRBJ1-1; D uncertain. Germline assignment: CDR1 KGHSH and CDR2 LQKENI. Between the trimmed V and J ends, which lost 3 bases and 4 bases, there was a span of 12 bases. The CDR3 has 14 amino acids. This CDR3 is CASSPAGRATEAFF. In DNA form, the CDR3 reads TGTGCCAGCTCACCGGCAGGTCGAGCCACTGAAGCTTTCTTT.

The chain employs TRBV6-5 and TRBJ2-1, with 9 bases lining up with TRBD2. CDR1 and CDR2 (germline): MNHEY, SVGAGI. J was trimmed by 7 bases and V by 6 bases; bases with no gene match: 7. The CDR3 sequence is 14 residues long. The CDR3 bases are TGTGCCAGCAGCCGACTAGCGGCCGGGAATGAGCAGTTCTTC. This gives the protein CASSRLAAGNEQFF.

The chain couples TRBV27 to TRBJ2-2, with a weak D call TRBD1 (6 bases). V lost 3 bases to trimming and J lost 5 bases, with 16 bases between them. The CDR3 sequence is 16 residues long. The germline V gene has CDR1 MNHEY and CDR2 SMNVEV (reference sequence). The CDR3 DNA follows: TGTGCCAGCAGTTTCCGCCTGGGGGCGCTGACCGGGGAGCTGTTTTTT. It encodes CASSFRLGALTGELFF.

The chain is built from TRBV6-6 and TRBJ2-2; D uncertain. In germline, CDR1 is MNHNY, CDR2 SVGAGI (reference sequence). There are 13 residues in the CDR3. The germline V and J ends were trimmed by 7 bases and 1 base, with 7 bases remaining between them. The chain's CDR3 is CASNRGNTGELFF. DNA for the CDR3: TGTGCCAGCAACCGCGGGAACACCGGGGAGCTGTTTTTT.

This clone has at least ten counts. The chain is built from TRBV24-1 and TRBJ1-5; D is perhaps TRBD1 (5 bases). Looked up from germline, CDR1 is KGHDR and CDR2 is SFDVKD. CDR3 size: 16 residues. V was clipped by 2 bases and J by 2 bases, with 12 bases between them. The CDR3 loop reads CATSDSSWGRNQPQHF. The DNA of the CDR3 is TGTGCCACCAGTGATTCCTCCTGGGGCCGCAATCAGCCCCAGCATTTT.

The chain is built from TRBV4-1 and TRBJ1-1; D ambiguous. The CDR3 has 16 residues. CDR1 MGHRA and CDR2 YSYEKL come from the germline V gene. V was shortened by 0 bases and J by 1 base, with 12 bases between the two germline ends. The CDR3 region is CASSQDHKKRNTEAFF. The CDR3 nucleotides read TGCGCCAGCAGCCAAGATCATAAGAAGAGGAACACTGAAGCTTTCTTT.

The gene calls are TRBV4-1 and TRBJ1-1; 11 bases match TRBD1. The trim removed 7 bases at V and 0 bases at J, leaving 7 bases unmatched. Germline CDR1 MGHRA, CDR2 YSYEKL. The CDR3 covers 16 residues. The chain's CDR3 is CASTRTGGSLNTEAFF. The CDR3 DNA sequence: TGCGCCAGCACAAGGACAGGGGGCTCGCTGAACACTGAAGCTTTCTTT.

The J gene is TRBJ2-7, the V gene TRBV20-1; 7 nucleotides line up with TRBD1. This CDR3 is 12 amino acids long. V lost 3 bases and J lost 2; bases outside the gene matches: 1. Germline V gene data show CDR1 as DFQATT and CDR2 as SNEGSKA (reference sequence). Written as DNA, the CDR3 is TGCAGTGCTAGTACAGGGGCCTACGAGCAGTACTTC. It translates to CSASTGAYEQYF.

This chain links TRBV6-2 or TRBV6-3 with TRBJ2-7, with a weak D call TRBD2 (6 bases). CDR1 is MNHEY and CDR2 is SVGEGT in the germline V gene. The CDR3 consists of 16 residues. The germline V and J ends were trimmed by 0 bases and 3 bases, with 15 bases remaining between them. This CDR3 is CASSYSLREYFYEQYF. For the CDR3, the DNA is TGTGCCAGCAGTTACTCTCTCCGGGAGTACTTCTACGAGCAGTACTTC.

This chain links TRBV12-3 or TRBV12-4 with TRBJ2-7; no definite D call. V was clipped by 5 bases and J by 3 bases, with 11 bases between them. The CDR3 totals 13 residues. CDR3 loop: CASSPEPGYEQYF. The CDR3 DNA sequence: TGTGCCAGCAGTCCCGAGCCCGGCTACGAGCAGTACTTC.

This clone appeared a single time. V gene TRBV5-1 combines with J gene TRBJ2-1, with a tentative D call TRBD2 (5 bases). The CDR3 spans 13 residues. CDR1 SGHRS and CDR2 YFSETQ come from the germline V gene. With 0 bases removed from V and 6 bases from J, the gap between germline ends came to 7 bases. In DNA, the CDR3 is TGCGCCAGCAGCTTGGAAGCGGTCAATGAGCAGTTCTTC. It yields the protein CASSLEAVNEQFF.

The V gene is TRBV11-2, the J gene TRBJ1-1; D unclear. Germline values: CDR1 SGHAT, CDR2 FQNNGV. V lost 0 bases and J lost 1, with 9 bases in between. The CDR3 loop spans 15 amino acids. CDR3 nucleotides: TGTGCCAGCAGCTTAGATCGGGTGTCGAACACTGAAGCTTTCTTT. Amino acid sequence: CASSLDRVSNTEAFF. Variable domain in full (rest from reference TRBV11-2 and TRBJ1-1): EAGVAQSPRYKIIEKRQSVAFWCNPISGHATLYWYQQILGQGPKLLIQFQNNGVVDDSQLPKDRFSAERLKGVDSTLKIQPAKLEDSAVYLCASSLDRVSNTEAFFGQGTRLTVV.

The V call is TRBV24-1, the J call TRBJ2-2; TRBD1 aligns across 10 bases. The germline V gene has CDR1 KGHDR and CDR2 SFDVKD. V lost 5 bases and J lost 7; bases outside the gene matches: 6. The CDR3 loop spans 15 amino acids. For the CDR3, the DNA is TGTGCCACCAGTGGGACAGGGGGGAAGAACGGGGAGCTGTTTTTT. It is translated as CATSGTGGKNGELFF.

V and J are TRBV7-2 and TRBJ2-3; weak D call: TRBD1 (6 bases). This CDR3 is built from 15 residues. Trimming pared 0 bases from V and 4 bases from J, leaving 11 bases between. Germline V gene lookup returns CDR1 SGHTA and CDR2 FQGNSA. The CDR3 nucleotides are TGTGCCAGCAGCTTAGCGCCAGGGGCCCCAGATACGCAGTATTTT. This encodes CASSLAPGAPDTQYF.

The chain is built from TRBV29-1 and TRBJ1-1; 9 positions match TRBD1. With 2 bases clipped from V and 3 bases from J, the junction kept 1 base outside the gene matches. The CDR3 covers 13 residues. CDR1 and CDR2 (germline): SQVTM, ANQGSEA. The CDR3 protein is CSVERTGDTEAFF. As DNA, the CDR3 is TGCAGCGTTGAAAGGACAGGGGACACTGAAGCTTTCTTT. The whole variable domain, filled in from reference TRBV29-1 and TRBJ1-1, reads SAVISQKPSRDICQRGTSLTIQCQVDSQVTMMFWYRQQPGQSLTLIATANQGSEATYESGFVIDKFPISRPNLTFSTLTVSNMSPEDSSIYLCSVERTGDTEAFFGQGTRLTVV.

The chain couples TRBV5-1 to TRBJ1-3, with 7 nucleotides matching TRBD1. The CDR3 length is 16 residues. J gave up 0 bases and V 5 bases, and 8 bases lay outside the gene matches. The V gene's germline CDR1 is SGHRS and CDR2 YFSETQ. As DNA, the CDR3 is TGCGCCAGCAGTACCAACAGGGGATACTCTGGAAACACCATATATTTT. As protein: CASSTNRGYSGNTIYF. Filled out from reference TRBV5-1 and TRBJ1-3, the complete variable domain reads KAGVTQTPRYLIKTRGQQVTLSCSPISGHRSVSWYQQTPGQGLQFLFEYFSETQRNKGNFPGRFSGRQFSNSRSEMNVSTLELGDSALYLCASSTNRGYSGNTIYFGEGSWLTVV.